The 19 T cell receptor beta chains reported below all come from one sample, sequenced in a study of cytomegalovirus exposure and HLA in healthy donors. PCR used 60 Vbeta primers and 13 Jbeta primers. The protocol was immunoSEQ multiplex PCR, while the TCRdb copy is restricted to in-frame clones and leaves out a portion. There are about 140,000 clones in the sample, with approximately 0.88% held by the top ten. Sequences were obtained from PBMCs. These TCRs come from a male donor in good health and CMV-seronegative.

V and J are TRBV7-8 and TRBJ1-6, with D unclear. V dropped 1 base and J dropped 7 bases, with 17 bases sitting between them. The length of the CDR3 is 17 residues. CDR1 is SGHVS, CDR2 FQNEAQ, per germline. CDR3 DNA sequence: TGTGCCAGCAGCTTAGGGGGAGGAGGGTCGAAGAATTCACCCCTCCACTTT. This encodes CASSLGGGGSKNSPLHF.

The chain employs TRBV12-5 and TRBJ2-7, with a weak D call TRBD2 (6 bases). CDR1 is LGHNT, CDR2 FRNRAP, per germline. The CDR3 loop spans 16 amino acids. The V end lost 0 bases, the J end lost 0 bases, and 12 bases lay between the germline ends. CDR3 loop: CASGLVLGGSSYEQYF. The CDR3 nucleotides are TGTGCTAGTGGTTTGGTACTCGGGGGTAGCTCCTACGAGCAGTACTTC.

The CDR3 here is CATSRGVSGSPYNEQFF. CDR3 nucleotide sequence: TGTGCCACCAGCAGAGGGGTTAGCGGGAGCCCCTACAATGAGCAGTTCTTC. The V and J genes are TRBV15 and TRBJ2-1; 9 bases match TRBD2. The CDR3 runs to 17 residues. Germline V gene data show CDR1 as LNHNV and CDR2 as YYDKDF (reference sequence). V was pared by 1 base and J by 2 bases, with 6 bases of the junction left unmatched.

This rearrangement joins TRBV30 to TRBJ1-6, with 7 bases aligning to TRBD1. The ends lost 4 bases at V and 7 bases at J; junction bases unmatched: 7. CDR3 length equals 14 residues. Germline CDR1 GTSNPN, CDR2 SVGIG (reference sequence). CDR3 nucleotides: TGTGCCTGGAATCCGGGACAGACGAATTCACCCCTCCACTTT. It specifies CAWNPGQTNSPLHF.

The CDR3 sequence is CASSYRDRGSEKLFF. DNA for the CDR3: TGTGCCAGCAGTTACCGGGACAGGGGAAGTGAAAAACTGTTTTTT. This rearrangement joins TRBV6-6 to TRBJ1-4; 10 nucleotides match TRBD1. The CDR3 length is 15 residues. The germline CDR1 and CDR2 sequences are MNHNY and SVGAGI (reference sequence). J gave up 7 bases and V 2 bases, and 4 bases lay outside the gene matches.

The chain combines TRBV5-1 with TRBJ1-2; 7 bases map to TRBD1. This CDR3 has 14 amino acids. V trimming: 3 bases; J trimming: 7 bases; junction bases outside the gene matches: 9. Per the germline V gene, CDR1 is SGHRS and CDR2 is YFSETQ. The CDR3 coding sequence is TGCGCCAGCAGCTCCGGACAGGCCCTGGGTGGCTACACCTTC. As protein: CASSSGQALGGYTF.

CDR3 in amino acids: CASSPRLAGGLGEQYF. In nucleotides, the CDR3 is TGCGCCAGCAGCCCGCGGCTAGCGGGAGGGCTAGGCGAGCAGTACTTC. The V gene is TRBV5-1, the J gene TRBJ2-7; 12 nucleotides match TRBD2. The CDR3 sequence is 16 residues long. Germline trimming cut 4 bases from V and 6 bases from J; bases unmatched to any gene: 11. Germline values: CDR1 SGHRS, CDR2 YFSETQ.

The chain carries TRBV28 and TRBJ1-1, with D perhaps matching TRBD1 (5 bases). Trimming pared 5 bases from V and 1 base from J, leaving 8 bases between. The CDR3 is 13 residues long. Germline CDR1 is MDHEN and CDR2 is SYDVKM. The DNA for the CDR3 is TGTGCCAGCAGTCTAGGGGAGAACACTGAAGCTTTCTTT. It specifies CASSLGENTEAFF.

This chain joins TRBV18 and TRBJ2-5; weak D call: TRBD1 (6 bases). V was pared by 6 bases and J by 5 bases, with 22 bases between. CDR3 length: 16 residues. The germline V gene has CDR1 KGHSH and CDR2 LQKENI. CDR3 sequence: CASSPVRQGIVETQYF. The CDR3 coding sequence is TGTGCCAGCTCTCCCGTCCGGCAGGGGATAGTTGAGACCCAGTACTTC.

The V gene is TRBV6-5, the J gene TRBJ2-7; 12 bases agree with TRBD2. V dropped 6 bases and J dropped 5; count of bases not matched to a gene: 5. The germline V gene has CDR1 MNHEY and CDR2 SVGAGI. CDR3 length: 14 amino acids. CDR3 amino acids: CASSGLAGNNEQYF. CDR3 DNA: TGTGCCAGCAGCGGACTAGCGGGAAACAACGAGCAGTACTTC.

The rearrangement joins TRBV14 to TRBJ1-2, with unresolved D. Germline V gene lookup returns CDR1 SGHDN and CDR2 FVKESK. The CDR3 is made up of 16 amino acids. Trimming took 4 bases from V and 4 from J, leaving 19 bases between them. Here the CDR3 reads CASSPFGEGISYGYTF. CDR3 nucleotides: TGTGCCAGCAGCCCGTTCGGGGAGGGTATCAGCTATGGCTACACCTTC.

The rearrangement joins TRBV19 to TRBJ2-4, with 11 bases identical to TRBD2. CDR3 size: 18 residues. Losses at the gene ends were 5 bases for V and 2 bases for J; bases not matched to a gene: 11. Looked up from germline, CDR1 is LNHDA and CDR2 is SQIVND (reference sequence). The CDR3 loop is CASSLRIAGGLTKNIQYF. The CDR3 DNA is TGTGCCAGTAGTCTCCGAATAGCGGGGGGGCTCACCAAAAACATTCAGTACTTC.

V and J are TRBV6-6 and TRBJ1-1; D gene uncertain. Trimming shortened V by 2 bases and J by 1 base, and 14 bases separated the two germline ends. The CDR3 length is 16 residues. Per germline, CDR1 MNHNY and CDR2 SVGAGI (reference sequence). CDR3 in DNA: TGTGCCAGCAGTTACACCCAGACACCTACGAACACTGAAGCTTTCTTT. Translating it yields CASSYTQTPTNTEAFF.

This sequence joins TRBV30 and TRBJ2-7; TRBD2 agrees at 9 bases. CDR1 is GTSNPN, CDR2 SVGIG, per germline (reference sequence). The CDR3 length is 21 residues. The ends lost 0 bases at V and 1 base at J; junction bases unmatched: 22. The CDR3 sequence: CAWSVLVAGAPPPLGSYEQYF. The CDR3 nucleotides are TGTGCCTGGAGTGTTCTAGTAGCGGGAGCCCCACCTCCTCTTGGGTCCTACGAGCAGTACTTC.

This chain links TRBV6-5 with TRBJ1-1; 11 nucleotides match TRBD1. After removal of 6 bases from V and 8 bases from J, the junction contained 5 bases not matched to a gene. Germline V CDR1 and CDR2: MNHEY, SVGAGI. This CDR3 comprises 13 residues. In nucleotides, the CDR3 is TGTGCCAGCAGGCAGGGACAGGGGGTCGAAGCTTTCTTT. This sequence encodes CASRQGQGVEAFF.

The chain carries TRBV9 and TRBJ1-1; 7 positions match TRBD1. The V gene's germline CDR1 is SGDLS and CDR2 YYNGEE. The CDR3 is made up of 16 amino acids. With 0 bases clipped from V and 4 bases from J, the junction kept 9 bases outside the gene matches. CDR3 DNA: TGTGCCAGCAGCGTAGCGGCAGGGGGAATGGGCACTGAAGCTTTCTTT. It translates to CASSVAAGGMGTEAFF.

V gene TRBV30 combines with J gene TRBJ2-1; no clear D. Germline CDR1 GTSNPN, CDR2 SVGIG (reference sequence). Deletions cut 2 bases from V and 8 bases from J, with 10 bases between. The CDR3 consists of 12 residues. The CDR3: CAWSIISDEQFF. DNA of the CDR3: TGTGCCTGGAGTATTATAAGCGATGAGCAGTTCTTC.

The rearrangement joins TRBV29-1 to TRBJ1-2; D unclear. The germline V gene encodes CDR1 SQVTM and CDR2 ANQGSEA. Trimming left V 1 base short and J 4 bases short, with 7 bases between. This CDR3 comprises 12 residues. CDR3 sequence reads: CSVEATSYGYTF. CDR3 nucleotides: TGCAGCGTTGAAGCAACTAGCTATGGCTACACCTTC.

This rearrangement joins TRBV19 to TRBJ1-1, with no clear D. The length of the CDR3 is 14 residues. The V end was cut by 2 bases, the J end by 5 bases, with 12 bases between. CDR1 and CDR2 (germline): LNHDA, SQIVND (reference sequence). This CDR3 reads CASSIRTGMTEAFF. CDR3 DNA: TGTGCCAGTAGTATAAGAACCGGTATGACTGAAGCTTTCTTT. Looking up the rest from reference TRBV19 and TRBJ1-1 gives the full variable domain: DGGITQSPKYLFRKEGQNVTLSCEQNLNHDAMYWYRQDPGQGLRLIYYSQIVNDFQKGDIAEGYSVSREKKESFPLTVTSAQKNPTAFYLCASSIRTGMTEAFFGQGTRLTVV.